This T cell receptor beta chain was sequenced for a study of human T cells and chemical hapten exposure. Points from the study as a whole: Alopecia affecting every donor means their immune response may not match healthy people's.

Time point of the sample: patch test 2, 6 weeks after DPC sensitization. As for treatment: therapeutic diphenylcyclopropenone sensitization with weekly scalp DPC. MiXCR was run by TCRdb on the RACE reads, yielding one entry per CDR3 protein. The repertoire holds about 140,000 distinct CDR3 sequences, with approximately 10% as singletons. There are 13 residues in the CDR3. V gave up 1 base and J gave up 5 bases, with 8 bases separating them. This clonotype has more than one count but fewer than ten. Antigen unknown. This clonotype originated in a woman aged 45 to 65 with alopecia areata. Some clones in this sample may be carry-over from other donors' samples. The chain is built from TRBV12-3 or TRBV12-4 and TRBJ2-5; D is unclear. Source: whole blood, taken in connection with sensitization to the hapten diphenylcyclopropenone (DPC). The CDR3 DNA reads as TGTGCCAGCAGTTTAGAGGGCTGGGAGACCCAGTACTTC. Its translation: CASSLEGWETQYF.